This entry is about one T cell receptor (beta chain). The data were taken from a study of blood T cell repertoires in COVID-19. Looking at the study overall: Sources were T cells, B-cell-depleted T cells, or PBMCs; the material itself was cDNA or gDNA.

The CDR3 is 12 residues long. CDR1 is SGHDT and CDR2 is YYEEEE in the germline V gene. Trimming pared 4 bases from V and 4 bases from J, leaving 8 bases between. Produced via immunoSEQ multiplex PCR; TCRdb's table is partial and in-frame only. The top ten clones hold 5.5% to 7.5% of a sample with nearly 350,000 clones, about 90% of them seen once. The J gene is TRBJ1-2, the V gene TRBV5-6; D is undetermined. Specimen: peripheral blood. The receptor's source is a woman aged 70-85 years with COVID-19, enrolled during active disease. The CDR3 nucleotides are TGTGCCAGCAGCCGGGAGGGCTATGGCTACACCTTC. It yields the protein CASSREGYGYTF.